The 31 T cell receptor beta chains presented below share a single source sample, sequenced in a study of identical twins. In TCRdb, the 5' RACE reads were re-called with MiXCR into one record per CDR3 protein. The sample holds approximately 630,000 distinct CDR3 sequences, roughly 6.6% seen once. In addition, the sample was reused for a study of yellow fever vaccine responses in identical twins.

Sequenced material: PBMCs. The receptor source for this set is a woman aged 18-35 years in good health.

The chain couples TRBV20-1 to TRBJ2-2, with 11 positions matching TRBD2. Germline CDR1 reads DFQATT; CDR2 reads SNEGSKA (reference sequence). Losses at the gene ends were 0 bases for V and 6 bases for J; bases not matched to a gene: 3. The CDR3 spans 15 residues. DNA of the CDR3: TGCAGTGCTAGAGATCAGGGACTAGCGGCCGGGGAGCTGTTTTTT. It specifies CSARDQGLAAGELFF.

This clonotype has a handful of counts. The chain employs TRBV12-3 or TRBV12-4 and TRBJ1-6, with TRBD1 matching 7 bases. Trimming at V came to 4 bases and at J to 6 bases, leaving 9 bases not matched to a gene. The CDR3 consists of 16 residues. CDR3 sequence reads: CASSSRQGPVNSPLHF. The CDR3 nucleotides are TGTGCCAGCAGTTCGCGACAGGGCCCAGTTAATTCACCCCTCCACTTT.

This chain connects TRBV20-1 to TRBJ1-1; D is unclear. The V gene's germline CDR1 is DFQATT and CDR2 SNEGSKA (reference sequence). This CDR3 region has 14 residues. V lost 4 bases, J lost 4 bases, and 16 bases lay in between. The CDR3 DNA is TGCAGTGCTATCGGCTCGGGAGGGAGCACTGAAGCTTTCTTT. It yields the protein CSAIGSGGSTEAFF.

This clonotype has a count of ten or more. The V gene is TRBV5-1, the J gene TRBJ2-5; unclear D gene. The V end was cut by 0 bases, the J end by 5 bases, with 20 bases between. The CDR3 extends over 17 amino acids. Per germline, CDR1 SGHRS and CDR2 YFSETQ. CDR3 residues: CASSLEGWSTLRETQYF. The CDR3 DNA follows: TGCGCCAGCAGCTTGGAAGGATGGTCGACATTGAGGGAGACCCAGTACTTC.

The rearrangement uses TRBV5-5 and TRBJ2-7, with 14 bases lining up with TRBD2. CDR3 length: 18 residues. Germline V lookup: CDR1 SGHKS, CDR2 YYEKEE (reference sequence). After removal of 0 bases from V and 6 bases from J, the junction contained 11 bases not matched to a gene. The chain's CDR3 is CASSLAGTSGGVLREQYF. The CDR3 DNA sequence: TGTGCCAGCAGCTTGGCCGGGACTAGCGGGGGAGTTCTCCGCGAGCAGTACTTC.

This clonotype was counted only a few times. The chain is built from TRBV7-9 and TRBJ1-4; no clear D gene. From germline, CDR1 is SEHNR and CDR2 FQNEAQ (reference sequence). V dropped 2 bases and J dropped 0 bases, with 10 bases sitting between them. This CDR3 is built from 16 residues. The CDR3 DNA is TGTGCCAGCAGCTTAACTTTTGGTGCAACTAATGAAAAACTGTTTTTT. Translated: CASSLTFGATNEKLFF. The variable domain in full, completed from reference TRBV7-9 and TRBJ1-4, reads DTGVSQNPRHKITKRGQNVTFRCDPISEHNRLYWYRQTLGQGPEFLTYFQNEAQLEKSRLLSDRFSAERPKGSFSTLEIQRTEQGDSAMYLCASSLTFGATNEKLFFGSGTQLSVL.

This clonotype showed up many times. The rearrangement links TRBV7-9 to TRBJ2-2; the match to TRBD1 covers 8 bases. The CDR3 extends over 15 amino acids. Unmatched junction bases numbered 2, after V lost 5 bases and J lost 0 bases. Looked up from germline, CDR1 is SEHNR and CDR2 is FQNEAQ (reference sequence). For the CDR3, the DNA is TGTGCCAGCAGCGTGGGACAGGCGAACACCGGGGAGCTGTTTTTT. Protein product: CASSVGQANTGELFF. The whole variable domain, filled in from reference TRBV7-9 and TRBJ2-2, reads DTGVSQNPRHKITKRGQNVTFRCDPISEHNRLYWYRQTLGQGPEFLTYFQNEAQLEKSRLLSDRFSAERPKGSFSTLEIQRTEQGDSAMYLCASSVGQANTGELFFGEGSRLTVL.

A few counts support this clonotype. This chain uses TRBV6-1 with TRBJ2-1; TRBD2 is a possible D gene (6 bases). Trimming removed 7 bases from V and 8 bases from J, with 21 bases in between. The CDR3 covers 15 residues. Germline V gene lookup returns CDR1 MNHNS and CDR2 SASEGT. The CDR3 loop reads CASKLEGRPTDEQFF. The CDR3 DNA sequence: TGTGCCAGCAAGCTGGAGGGCCGGCCGACGGATGAGCAGTTCTTC.

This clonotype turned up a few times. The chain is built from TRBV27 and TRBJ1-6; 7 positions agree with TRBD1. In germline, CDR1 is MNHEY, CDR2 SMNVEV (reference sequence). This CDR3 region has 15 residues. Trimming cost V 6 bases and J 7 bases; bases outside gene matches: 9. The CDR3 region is CASRPTGIGNSPLHF. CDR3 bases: TGTGCCAGCAGACCGACAGGGATAGGGAATTCACCCCTCCACTTT.

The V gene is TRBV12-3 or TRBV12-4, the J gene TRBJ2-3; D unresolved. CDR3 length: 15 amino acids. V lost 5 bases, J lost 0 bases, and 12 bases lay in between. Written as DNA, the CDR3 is TGTGCCAGCAGTACAACAGATCCTAGCACAGATACGCAGTATTTT. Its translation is CASSTTDPSTDTQYF.

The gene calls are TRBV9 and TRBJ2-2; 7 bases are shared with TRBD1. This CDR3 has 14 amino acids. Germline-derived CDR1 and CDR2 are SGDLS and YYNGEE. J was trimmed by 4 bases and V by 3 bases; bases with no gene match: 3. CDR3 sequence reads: CASSGYRGTGELFF. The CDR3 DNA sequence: TGTGCCAGCAGCGGGTACAGGGGCACCGGGGAGCTGTTTTTT.

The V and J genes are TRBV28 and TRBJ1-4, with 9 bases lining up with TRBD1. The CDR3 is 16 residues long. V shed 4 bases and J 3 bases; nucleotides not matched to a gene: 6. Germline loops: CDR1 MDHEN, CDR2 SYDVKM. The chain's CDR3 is CASSWDREYPNEKLFF. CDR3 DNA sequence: TGTGCCAGCAGTTGGGACAGGGAATATCCTAATGAAAAACTGTTTTTT. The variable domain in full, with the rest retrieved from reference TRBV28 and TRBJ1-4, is DVKVTQSSRYLVKRTGEKVFLECVQDMDHENMFWYRQDPGLGLRLIYFSYDVKMKEKGDIPEGYSVSREKKERFSLILESASTNQTSMYLCASSWDREYPNEKLFFGSGTQLSVL.

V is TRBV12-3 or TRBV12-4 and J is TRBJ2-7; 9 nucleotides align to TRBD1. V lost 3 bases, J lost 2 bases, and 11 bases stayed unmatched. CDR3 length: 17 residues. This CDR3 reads CASSFSLWTGVPYEQYF. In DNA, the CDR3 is TGTGCCAGCAGTTTTAGTTTATGGACAGGGGTTCCCTACGAGCAGTACTTC.

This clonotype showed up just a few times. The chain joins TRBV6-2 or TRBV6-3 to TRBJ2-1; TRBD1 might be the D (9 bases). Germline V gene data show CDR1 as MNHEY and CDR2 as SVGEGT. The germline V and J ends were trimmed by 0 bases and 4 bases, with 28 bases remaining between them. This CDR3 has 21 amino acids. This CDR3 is CASSYSVPGQGPSGSYNEQFF. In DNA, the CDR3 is TGTGCCAGCAGTTACTCAGTTCCGGGACAGGGTCCCAGCGGGAGTTACAATGAGCAGTTCTTC.

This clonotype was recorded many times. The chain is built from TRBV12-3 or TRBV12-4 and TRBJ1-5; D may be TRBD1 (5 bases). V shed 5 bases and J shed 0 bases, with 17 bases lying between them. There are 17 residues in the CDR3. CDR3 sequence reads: CASSPRGRNYSNQPQHF. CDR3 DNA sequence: TGTGCCAGCAGTCCTAGGGGTCGGAATTATAGCAATCAGCCCCAGCATTTT.

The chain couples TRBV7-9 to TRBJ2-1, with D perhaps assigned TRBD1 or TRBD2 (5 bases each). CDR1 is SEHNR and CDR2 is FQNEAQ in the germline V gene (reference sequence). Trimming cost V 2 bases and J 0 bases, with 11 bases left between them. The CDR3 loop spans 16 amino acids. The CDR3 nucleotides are TGTGCCAGCAGCTTACGACGTGGGGGCTCCTACAATGAGCAGTTCTTC. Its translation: CASSLRRGGSYNEQFF.

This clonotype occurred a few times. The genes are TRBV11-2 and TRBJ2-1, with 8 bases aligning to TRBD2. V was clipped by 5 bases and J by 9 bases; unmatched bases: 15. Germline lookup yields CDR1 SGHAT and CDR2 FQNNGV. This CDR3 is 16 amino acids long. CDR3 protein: CASSLITRGGVGEQFF. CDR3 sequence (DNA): TGTGCCAGCAGCCTCATAACCCGGGGGGGGGTAGGTGAGCAGTTCTTC.

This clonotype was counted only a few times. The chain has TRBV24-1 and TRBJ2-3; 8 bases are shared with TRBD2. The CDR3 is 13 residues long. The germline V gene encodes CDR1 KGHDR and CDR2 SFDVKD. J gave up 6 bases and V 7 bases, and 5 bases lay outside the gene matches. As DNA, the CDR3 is TGTGCCACCAGCTCGGGGGGGGTGGATACGCAGTATTTT. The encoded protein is CATSSGGVDTQYF.

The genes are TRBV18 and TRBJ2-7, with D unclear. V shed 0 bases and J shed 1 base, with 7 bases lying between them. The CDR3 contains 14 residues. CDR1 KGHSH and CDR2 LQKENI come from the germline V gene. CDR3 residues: CASSPPSVSYEQYF. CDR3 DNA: TGTGCCAGCTCACCACCCTCGGTGTCCTACGAGCAGTACTTC.

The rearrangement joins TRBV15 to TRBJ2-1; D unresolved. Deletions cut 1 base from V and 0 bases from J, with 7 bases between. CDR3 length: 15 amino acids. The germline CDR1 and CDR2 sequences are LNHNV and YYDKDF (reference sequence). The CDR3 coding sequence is TGTGCCACCAGCAGAGTTCTAGACTCCTACAATGAGCAGTTCTTC. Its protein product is CATSRVLDSYNEQFF.

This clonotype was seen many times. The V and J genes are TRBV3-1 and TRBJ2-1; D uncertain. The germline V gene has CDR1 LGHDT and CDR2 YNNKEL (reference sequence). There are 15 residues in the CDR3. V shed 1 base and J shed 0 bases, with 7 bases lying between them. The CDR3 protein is CASSQGGSSYNEQFF. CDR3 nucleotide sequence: TGTGCCAGCAGCCAAGGAGGTAGCTCCTACAATGAGCAGTTCTTC.

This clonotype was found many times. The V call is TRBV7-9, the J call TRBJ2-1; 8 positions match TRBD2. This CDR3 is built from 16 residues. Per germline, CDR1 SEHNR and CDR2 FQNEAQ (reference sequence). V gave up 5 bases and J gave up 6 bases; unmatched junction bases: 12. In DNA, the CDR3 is TGTGCCAGCAGCCCCGGGGGGGATCCCTGGGGCAATGAGCAGTTCTTC. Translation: CASSPGGDPWGNEQFF.

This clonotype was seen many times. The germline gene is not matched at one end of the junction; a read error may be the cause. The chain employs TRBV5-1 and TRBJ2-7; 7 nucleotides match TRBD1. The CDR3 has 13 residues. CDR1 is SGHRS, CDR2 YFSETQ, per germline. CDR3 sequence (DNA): TGTGCCAGCAGTTTAGAGACAGGGTACGAGCAGTACTTC. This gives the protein CASSLETGYEQYF.

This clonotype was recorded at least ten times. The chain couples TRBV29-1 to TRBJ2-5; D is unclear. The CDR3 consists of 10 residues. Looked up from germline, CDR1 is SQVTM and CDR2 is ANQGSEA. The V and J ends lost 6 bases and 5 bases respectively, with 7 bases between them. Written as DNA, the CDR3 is TGCAGCGTCCCCCGGGAGACCCAGTACTTC. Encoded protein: CSVPRETQYF.

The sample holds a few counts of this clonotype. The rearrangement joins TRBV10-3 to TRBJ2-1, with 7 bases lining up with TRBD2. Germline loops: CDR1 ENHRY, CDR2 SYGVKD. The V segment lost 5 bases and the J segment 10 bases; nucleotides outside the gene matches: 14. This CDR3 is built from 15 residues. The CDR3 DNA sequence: TGTGCCATCAGTTCCGCGGGAGAAGGGGTACGGGAGCAGTTCTTC. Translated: CAISSAGEGVREQFF.

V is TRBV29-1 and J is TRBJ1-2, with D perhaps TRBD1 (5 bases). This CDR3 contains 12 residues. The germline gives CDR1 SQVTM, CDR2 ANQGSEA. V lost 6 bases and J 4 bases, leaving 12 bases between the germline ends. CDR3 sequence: CSVRDGIYGYTF. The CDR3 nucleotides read TGCAGCGTCCGGGACGGTATCTATGGCTACACCTTC.

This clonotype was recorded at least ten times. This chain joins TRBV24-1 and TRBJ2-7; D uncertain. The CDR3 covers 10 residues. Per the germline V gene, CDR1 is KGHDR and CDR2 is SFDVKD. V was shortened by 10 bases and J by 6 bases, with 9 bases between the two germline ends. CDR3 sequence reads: CATPCVEQYF. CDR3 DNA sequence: TGTGCCACTCCCTGTGTCGAGCAGTACTTC.

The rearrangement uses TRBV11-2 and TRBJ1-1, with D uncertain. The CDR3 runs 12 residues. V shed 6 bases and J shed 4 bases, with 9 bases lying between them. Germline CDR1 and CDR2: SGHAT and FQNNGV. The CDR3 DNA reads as TGTGCCAGCAGTGCCCGTTTCACTGAAGCTTTCTTT. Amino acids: CASSARFTEAFF.

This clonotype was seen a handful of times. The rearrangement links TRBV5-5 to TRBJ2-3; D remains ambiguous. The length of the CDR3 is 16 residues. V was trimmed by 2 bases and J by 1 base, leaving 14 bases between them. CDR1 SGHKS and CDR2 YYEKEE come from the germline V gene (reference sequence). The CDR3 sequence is CASSFTGQSRTDTQYF. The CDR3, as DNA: TGTGCCAGCAGCTTCACTGGGCAGTCTCGCACAGATACGCAGTATTTT.

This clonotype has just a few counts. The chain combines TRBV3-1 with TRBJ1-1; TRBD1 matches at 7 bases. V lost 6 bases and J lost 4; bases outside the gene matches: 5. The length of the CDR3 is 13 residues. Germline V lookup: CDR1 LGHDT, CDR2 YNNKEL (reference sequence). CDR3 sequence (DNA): TGTGCCAGCAGAACCAGGGGGAGCACTGAAGCTTTCTTT. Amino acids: CASRTRGSTEAFF.

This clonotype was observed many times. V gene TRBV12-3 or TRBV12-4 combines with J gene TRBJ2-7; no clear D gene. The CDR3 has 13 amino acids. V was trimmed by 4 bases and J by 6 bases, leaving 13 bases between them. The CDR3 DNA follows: TGTGCCAGCAGTTGGGCCCCAAATAGCGAGCAGTACTTC. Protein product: CASSWAPNSEQYF.